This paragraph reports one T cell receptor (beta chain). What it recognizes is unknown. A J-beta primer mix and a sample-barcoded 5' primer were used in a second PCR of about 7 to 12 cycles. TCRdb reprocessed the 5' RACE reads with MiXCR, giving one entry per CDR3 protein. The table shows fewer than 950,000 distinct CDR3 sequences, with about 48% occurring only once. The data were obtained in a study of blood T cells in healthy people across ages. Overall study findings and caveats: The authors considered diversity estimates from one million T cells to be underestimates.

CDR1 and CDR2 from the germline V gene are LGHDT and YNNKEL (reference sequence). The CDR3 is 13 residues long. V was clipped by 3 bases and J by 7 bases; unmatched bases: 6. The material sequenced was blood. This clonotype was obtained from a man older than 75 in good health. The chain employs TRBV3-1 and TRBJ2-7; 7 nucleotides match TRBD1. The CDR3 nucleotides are TGTGCCAGCAGCCACAGGACAGGAAGAGAGCAGTACTTC. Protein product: CASSHRTGREQYF.